This section outlines one TCR beta chain sequence together with its context. This sample stems from a study of OX40 agonist ivuxolimab in advanced cancers. Data came from immunoSEQ multiplex PCR; TCRdb stores just in-frame clones and leaves some out. This sample carries roughly 50,000 clones, more than 75% of them seen once, and the ten largest clones take around 4.2%. Trimming took 3 bases from V and 2 from J, leaving 14 bases between them. This CDR3 has 15 residues. From germline, CDR1 is SGDLS and CDR2 YYNGEE. This specimen was CD4+ or CD8+ T cells sorted from blood, taken in a trial of the OX40 agonist ivuxolimab. The chain joins TRBV9 to TRBJ1-2; no clear D. The sequence was obtained from an adult with an advanced solid tumor such as melanoma, head and neck, liver or kidney cancer. In nucleotides, the CDR3 is TGTGCCAGCAGCGCCCTAGGTAACGGAAACTATGGCTACACCTTC. Encoded protein: CASSALGNGNYGYTF.